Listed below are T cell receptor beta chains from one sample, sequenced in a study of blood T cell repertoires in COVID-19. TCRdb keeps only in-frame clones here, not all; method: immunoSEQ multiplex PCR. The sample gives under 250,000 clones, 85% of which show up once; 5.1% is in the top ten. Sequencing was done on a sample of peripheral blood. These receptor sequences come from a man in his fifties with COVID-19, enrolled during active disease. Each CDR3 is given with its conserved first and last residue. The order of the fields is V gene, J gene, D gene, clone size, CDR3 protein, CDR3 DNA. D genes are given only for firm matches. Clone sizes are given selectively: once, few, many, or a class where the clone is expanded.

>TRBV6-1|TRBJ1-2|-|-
CASSERQGYGYTF
TGTGCCAGCAGTGAAAGGCAGGGTTATGGCTACACCTTC
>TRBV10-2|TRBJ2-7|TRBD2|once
CASSESAGQGGDEQYF
TGCGCCAGCAGTGAGTCGGCGGGGCAGGGAGGGGACGAGCAGTACTTC
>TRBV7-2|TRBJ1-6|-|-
CASSLVGDYNSPLHF
TGTGCCAGCAGCTTAGTGGGCGATTATAATTCACCCCTCCACTTT
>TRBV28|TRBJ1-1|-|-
CASRRTGNTEAFF
TGTGCCAGTAGACGAACAGGGAACACTGAAGCTTTCTTT
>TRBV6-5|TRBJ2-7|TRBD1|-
CASSWGTGDYEQYF
TGTGCCAGCAGTTGGGGGACAGGGGATTACGAGCAGTACTTC
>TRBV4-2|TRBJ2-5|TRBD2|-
CASSQLTSGGAETQYF
TGTGCCAGCAGCCAACTGACTAGCGGGGGGGCAGAGACCCAGTACTTC
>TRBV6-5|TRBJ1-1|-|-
CASSYFPGVPEAFF
TGTGCCAGCAGTTACTTCCCCGGGGTACCTGAAGCTTTCTTT
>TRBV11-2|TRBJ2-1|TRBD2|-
CASSLTSDEQFF
TGTGCCAGCAGCCTGACTAGCGATGAGCAGTTCTTC
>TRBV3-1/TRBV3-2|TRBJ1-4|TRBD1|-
CASSQGTGRGEKLFF
TGTGCCAGCAGCCAAGGGACAGGGAGGGGTGAAAAACTGTTTTTT
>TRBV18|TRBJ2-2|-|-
CASSPPRRDTGELFF
TGTGCCAGCTCACCACCGAGGAGGGACACCGGGGAGCTGTTTTTT
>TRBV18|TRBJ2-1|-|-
CASSSLQDSEQFF
TGTGCCAGCTCATCCCTACAGGACAGCGAGCAGTTCTTC
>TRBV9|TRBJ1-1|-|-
CASSVGQMGDTEAFF
TGTGCCAGCAGCGTAGGGCAGATGGGAGACACTGAAGCTTTCTTT
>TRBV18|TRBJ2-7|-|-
CASSPSRGDVGTAYF
TGTGCCAGCTCTCCCTCCAGGGGGGATGTTGGTACGGCGTACTTC
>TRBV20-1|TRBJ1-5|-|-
CSASSGSYSNQPQHF
TGCAGTGCTAGTTCGGGTTCCTATAGCAATCAGCCCCAGCATTTT
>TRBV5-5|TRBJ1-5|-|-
CASSLYGFDSNQPQHF
TGTGCCAGCAGCTTGTACGGGTTTGATAGCAATCAGCCCCAGCATTTT
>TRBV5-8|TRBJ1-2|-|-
CASSHLRYTF
TGTGCCAGCAGCCACTTGCGCTACACCTTC
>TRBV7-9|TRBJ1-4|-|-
CASSLSSRVEKLFF
TGTGCCAGCAGCTTATCATCGCGGGTGGAAAAACTGTTTTTT
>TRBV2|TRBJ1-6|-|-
CASSENSGQYNSPLHF
TGTGCCAGCAGTGAAAATTCGGGACAATATAATTCACCCCTCCACTTT
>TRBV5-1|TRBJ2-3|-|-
CASSLGPSTDTQYF
TGCGCCAGCAGCTTGGGTCCTAGCACAGATACGCAGTATTTT
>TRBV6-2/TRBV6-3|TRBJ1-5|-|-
CASSRQIYSNQPQHF
TGTGCCAGCAGTCGACAGATCTATAGCAATCAGCCCCAGCATTTT
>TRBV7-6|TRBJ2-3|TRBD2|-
CASSSGGADTDTQYF
TGTGCCAGCAGCTCCGGGGGGGCAGACACAGATACGCAGTATTTT
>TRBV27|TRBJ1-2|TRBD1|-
CASSTRDRGVYGYTF
TGTGCCAGCAGTACCCGGGACAGGGGTGTCTATGGCTACACCTTC
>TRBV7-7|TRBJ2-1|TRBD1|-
CASSGQGAREQFF
TGTGCTAGCAGTGGACAGGGGGCGCGGGAGCAGTTCTTC
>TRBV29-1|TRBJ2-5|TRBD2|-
CSVEKSGGKETQYF
TGCAGCGTTGAAAAAAGCGGGGGGAAAGAGACCCAGTACTTC
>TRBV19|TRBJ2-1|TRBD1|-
CASSNRGRGTYNEQFF
TGTGCCAGTAGTAACAGGGGCAGGGGGACCTACAATGAGCAGTTCTTC
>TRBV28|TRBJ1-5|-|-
CASSLSGGNQPQHF
TGTGCCAGCAGTTTATCGGGTGGCAATCAGCCCCAGCATTTT
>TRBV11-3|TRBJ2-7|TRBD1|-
CASSLSGQGDYEQYF
TGTGCCAGCAGCTTGTCGGGACAGGGGGACTACGAGCAGTACTTC
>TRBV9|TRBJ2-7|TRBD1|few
CASSSGTGPPYEQYF
TGTGCCAGCAGCTCCGGGACAGGACCCCCCTACGAGCAGTACTTC
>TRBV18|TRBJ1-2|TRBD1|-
CASSLRDRERYYGYTF
TGTGCCAGCTCACTCCGGGACAGGGAACGGTACTATGGCTACACCTTC
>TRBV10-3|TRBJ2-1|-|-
CAIRRDSRGTHNEQFF
TGTGCCATCAGAAGGGACAGTAGGGGGACTCACAATGAGCAGTTCTTC
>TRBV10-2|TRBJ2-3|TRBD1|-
CASSESTGLRDTQYF
TGCGCCAGCAGTGAGTCGACAGGGCTCCGCGATACGCAGTATTTT
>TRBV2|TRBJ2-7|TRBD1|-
CASSEVAGGSYEQYF
TGTGCCAGCAGTGAAGTGGCAGGGGGCTCCTACGAGCAGTACTTC
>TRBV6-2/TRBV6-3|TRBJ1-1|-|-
CASSSSGPEAFF
TGTGCCAGCAGTTCTTCTGGGCCTGAAGCTTTCTTT
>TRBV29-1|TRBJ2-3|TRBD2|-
CSGTRGGFTDTQYF
TGCAGCGGAACGCGGGGGGGCTTCACAGATACGCAGTATTTT
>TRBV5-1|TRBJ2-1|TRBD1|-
CASSFGQGSTISYNEQFF
TGCGCCAGCAGCTTTGGACAGGGGTCTACTATCTCCTACAATGAGCAGTTCTTC
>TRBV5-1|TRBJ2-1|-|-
CASSLLLGVHYNEQFF
TGCGCCAGCAGTCTTCTTCTCGGGGTACACTACAATGAGCAGTTCTTC
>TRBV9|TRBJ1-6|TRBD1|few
CASSDRDSNSPLHF
TGTGCCAGCAGCGACCGGGACAGTAATTCACCCCTCCACTTT
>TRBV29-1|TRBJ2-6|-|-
CSVALDNSGANVLTF
TGCAGCGTTGCCCTTGACAACTCTGGGGCCAACGTCCTGACTTTC
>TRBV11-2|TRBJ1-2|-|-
CASSQDPGSYTF
TGTGCCAGCAGCCAGGACCCGGGGAGCTACACCTTC
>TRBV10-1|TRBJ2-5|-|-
CASSELNLEVGETQYF
TGCGCCAGCAGTGAGTTAAACCTGGAGGTAGGAGAGACCCAGTACTTC
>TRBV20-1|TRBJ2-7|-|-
CSASLAGTTEQYF
TGCAGTGCTAGTTTGGCAGGTACAACCGAGCAGTACTTC
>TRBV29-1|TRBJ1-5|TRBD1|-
CSVGQGLRQPQHF
TGCAGCGTGGGACAGGGGCTTCGTCAGCCCCAGCATTTT
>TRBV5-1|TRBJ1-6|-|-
CASHQPRDNSPLHF
TGCGCCAGCCACCAACCGCGGGATAATTCACCCCTCCACTTT
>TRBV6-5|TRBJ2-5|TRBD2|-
CASSYFAGGPETQYF
TGTGCCAGCAGTTACTTCGCGGGGGGGCCGGAGACCCAGTACTTC
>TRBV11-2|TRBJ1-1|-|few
CASSLDLMGQAFF
TGTGCCAGCAGCTTAGATCTCATGGGGCAAGCTTTCTTT
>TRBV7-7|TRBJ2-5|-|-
CASSQDSGQETQYF
TGTGCTAGCAGCCAGGACAGTGGGCAAGAGACCCAGTACTTC
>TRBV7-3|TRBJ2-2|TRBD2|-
CASSLRPAGGLAGELFF
TGTGCCAGCAGCTTACGGCCAGCGGGGGGGCTGGCCGGGGAGCTGTTTTTT
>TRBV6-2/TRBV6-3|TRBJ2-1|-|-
CASSYSASFDNEQFF
TGTGCCAGCAGTTACTCGGCATCCTTCGACAATGAGCAGTTCTTC
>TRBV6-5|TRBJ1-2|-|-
CASSFQGRGYTF
TGTGCCAGCAGTTTTCAGGGTCGTGGCTACACCTTC
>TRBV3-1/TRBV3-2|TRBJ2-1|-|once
CASSRIDEQFF
TGTGCCAGCAGCCGCATAGATGAGCAGTTCTTC
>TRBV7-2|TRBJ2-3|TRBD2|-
CASSLTRTSGDTQYF
TGTGCCAGCAGCTTAACCCGGACTAGCGGGGATACGCAGTATTTT
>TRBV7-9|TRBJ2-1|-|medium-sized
CASSQSVNEQFF
TGTGCCAGCAGCCAAAGCGTAAATGAGCAGTTCTTC
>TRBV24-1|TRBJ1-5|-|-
CATSEGDSNQPQHF
TGTGCCACCAGTGAGGGCGATAGCAATCAGCCCCAGCATTTT
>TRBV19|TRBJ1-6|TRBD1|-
CASSIYRGSSPLHF
TGTGCCAGTAGTATTTACAGGGGAAGTTCACCCCTCCACTTT
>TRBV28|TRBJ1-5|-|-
CASSLSHGWRGDQPQHF
TGTGCCAGCAGTTTATCTCACGGGTGGCGCGGGGATCAGCCCCAGCATTTT